These 8 T cell receptor beta chains originate from one sample sequenced in a study of T cells in tuberculosis (dated by TCRdb to 2017 to 2018). The library came from the immunoSEQ multiplex PCR assay. Entries here come from immuneACCESS through TCRdb and include only in-frame sequences with V and J called. Some clones fail to appear in such tables; in the studies checked, an unresolved V gene covers under half of the shortfall, and the cause of the remainder is unknown. The sample records 30,000 to 45,000 clones, 90% to 95% of which are singletons. The ten largest clones capture 9% to 14% of the sample. Sequenced sample: PBMCs. The receptors were gathered from a donor between 10 and 29 years old with latent tuberculosis or without tuberculosis infection. Some clones in this sample may be carry-over from other donors' samples.

This clone was recorded only once. The J gene is TRBJ1-1, the V gene TRBV7-3; no clear D gene. CDR3 size: 13 residues. Trimming removed 4 bases from V and 1 base from J, with 7 bases in between. The germline CDR1 and CDR2 sequences are SGHTA and FQGTGA. This CDR3 is CASSYLRNTEAFF. In DNA, the CDR3 is TGTGCCAGCAGCTACTTAAGGAACACTGAAGCTTTCTTT.

The chain links TRBV6-1 to TRBJ2-3; 12 nucleotides match TRBD2. This CDR3 comprises 18 residues. Germline CDR1 and CDR2: MNHNS and SASEGT. V dropped 4 bases and J dropped 2; count of bases not matched to a gene: 10. The CDR3 reads CASSAWTSGAINTDTQYF. The CDR3, as DNA: TGTGCCAGCAGTGCCTGGACTAGCGGGGCCATAAACACAGATACGCAGTATTTT.

The rearrangement links TRBV9 to TRBJ2-1, with 10 nucleotides matching TRBD1. The CDR3 runs 16 residues. Germline-derived CDR1 and CDR2 are SGDLS and YYNGEE. V shed 4 bases, J shed 4 bases, and the junction held 8 bases outside the gene matches. The CDR3 region has the DNA TGTGCCAGCAGCATTAGACAGGGGGCAAGGTACAATGAGCAGTTCTTC. Translating gives CASSIRQGARYNEQFF.

The chain uses TRBV4-1 and TRBJ2-2; 9 bases are shared with TRBD1. The CDR3 contains 16 residues. CDR1 is MGHRA and CDR2 is YSYEKL in the germline V gene. V lost 2 bases, J lost 6 bases, and 7 bases stayed unmatched. CDR3 DNA: TGCGCCAGCAGCCAACCTCCGGGACAGGGTGCCGGGGAGCTGTTTTTT. As protein: CASSQPPGQGAGELFF.

The rearrangement uses TRBV30 and TRBJ2-1, with a possible D match to TRBD2 (5 bases). The germline CDR1 and CDR2 sequences are GTSNPN and SVGIG (reference sequence). V gave up 5 bases and J gave up 3 bases, with 14 bases separating them. CDR3 size: 14 residues. This CDR3 is CAWARTGDYNEQFF. DNA of the CDR3: TGTGCCTGGGCCCGGACCGGGGACTACAATGAGCAGTTCTTC.

The V call is TRBV5-5, the J call TRBJ1-5; 8 nucleotides match TRBD1. The CDR3 runs to 15 residues. The V gene's germline CDR1 is SGHKS and CDR2 YYEKEE (reference sequence). With 0 bases clipped from V and 6 bases from J, the junction kept 5 bases outside the gene matches. The CDR3 nucleotides read TGTGCCAGCAGCTTGGCCCTGACAGGGGCTCAGCCCCAGCATTTT. Its protein product is CASSLALTGAQPQHF.

This clone came up a few times. V is TRBV18 and J is TRBJ1-4; 7 positions match TRBD1. The J segment lost 5 bases and the V segment lost 3 bases, leaving 9 bases of the junction unmatched. The V gene's germline CDR1 is KGHSH and CDR2 LQKENI. The CDR3 consists of 16 residues. DNA of the CDR3: TGTGCCAGCTCACCCCCCCAACAGGGGCGGAATGAAAAACTGTTTTTT. Its protein product is CASSPPQQGRNEKLFF.

The V and J genes are TRBV5-1 and TRBJ2-2; TRBD2 agrees at 12 bases. Germline assignment: CDR1 SGHRS and CDR2 YFSETQ. V lost 4 bases, J lost 3 bases, and 4 bases stayed unmatched. The CDR3 loop spans 16 amino acids. The CDR3 nucleotides are TGCGCCAGCAGCACGACTAGCGGGGGCTACACCGGGGAGCTGTTTTTT. Translated, it gives CASSTTSGGYTGELFF.